Reported below is one TCR beta chain. Its target is unknown. Assay used: immunoSEQ multiplex PCR; TCRdb lists only in-frame clones, some missing. The sample carries just over 65,000 clones, 93% recorded once. Germline V lookup: CDR1 SGHRS, CDR2 YFSETQ. This CDR3 has 15 amino acids. With 5 bases removed from V and 0 bases from J, the gap between germline ends came to 14 bases. These data originate in a study of T cells after posttransplantation cyclophosphamide. General study findings and limits: After PTCy, TRB diversity resembled that of CNI/methotrexate controls.

Sequenced: PBMCs. The chain has TRBV5-1 and TRBJ1-1, with D unclear. This receptor was taken from a young woman in good health and a related stem cell transplant donor. CDR3 in DNA: TGCGCCAGCAGTTCGCCAGAACGGGTGAACACTGAAGCTTTCTTT. This encodes CASSSPERVNTEAFF.